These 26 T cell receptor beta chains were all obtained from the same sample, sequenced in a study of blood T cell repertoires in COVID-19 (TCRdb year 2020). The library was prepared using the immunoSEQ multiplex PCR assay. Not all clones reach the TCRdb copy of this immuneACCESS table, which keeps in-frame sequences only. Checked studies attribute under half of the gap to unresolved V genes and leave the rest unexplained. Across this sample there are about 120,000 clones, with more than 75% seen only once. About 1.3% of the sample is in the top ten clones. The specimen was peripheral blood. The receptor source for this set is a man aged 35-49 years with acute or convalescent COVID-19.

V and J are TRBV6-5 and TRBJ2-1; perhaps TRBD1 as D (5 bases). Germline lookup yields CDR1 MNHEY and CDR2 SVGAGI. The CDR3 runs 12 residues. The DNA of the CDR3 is TGTGTCGCTAAGACAGCCCTTAATGAGCAGTTCTTC. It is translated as CVAKTALNEQFF.

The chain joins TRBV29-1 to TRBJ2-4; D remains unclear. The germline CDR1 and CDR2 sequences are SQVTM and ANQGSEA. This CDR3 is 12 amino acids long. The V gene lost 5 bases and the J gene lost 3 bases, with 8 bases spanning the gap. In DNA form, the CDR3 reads TGCAGCGTTACGCTAGGCAAAAACATTCAGTACTTC. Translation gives CSVTLGKNIQYF.

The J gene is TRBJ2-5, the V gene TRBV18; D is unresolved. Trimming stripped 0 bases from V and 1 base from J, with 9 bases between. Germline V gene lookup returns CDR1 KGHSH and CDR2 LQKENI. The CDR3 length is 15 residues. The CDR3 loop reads CASSPPGGVQETQYF. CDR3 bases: TGTGCCAGCTCACCACCTGGCGGAGTCCAAGAGACCCAGTACTTC.

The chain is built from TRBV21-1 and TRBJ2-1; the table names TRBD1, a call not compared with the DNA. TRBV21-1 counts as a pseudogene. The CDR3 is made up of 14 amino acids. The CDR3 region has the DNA TGTGCCAGCAGCAAATGTACAGAGTACAATGAGCAGTTCTTC. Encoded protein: CASSKCTEYNEQFF.

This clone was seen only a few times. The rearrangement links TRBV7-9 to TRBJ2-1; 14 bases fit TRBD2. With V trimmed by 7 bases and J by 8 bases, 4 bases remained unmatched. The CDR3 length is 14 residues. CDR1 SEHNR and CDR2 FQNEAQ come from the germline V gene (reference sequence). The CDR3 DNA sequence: TGTGCCAGCACCAGACTAGCGGGGGGGTATGAGCAGTTCTTC. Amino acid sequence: CASTRLAGGYEQFF.

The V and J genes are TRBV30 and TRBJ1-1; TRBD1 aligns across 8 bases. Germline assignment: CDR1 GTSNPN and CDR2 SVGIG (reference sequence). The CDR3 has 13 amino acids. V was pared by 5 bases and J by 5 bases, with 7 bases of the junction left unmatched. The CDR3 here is CAWVDRGWTEAFF. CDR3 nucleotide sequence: TGTGCCTGGGTCGACAGGGGTTGGACTGAAGCTTTCTTT.

The CDR3 loop is CASSPNTQTGELFF. The CDR3 nucleotides are TGTGCCAGCTCACCAAACACCCAGACCGGGGAGCTGTTTTTT. The chain is built from TRBV18 and TRBJ2-2; D not certain. The germline gives CDR1 KGHSH, CDR2 LQKENI. The V end was cut by 2 bases, the J end by 5 bases, with 9 bases between. The length of the CDR3 is 14 residues.

CDR3 nucleotide sequence: TGTGCCAGCAGTTTATTTGGAGGCAATCAGCCCCAGCATTTT. It specifies CASSLFGGNQPQHF. The V gene is TRBV27, the J gene TRBJ1-5; D gene unclear. Trimming removed 1 base at V and 2 bases at J, with 6 bases between. The CDR3 is made up of 14 amino acids. CDR1 is MNHEY and CDR2 is SMNVEV in the germline V gene (reference sequence).

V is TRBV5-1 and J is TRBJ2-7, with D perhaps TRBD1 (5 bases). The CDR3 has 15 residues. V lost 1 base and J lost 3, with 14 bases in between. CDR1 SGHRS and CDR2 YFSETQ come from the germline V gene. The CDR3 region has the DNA TGCGCCAGCAGCTTGTTGCCAGGGTCACTCTACGAGCAGTACTTC. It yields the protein CASSLLPGSLYEQYF.

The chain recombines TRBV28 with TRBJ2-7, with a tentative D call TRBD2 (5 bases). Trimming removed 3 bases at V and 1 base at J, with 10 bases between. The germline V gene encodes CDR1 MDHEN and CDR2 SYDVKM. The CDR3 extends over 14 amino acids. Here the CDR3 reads CASSFSGESYEQYF. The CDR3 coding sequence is TGTGCCAGCAGTTTCAGCGGAGAGTCCTACGAGCAGTACTTC. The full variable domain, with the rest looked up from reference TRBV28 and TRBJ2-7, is DVKVTQSSRYLVKRTGEKVFLECVQDMDHENMFWYRQDPGLGLRLIYFSYDVKMKEKGDIPEGYSVSREKKERFSLILESASTNQTSMYLCASSFSGESYEQYFGPGTRLTVT.

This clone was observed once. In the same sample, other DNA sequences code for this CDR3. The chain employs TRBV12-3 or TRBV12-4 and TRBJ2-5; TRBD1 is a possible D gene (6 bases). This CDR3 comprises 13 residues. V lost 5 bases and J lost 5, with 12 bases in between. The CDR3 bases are TGTGCCAGCAGTACTACAGGGATGGAGACCCAGTACTTC. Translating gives CASSTTGMETQYF.

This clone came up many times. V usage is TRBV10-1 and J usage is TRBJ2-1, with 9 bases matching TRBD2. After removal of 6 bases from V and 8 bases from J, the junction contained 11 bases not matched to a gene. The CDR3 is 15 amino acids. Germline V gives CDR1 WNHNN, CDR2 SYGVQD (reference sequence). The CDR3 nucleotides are TGCGCCAGCAGCCTGGGAGCGGGAGGAAGGGATGAGCAGTTCTTC. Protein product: CASSLGAGGRDEQFF.

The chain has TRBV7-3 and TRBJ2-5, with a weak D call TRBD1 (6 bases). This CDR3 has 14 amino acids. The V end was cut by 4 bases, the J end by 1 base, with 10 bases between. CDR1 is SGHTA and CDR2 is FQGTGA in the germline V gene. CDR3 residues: CASSSTGSQETQYF. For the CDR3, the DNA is TGTGCCAGCAGCTCTACAGGGTCCCAAGAGACCCAGTACTTC.

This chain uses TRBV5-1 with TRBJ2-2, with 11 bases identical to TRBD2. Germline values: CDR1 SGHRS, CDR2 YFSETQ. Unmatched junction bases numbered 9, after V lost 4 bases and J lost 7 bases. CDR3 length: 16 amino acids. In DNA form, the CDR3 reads TGCGCCAGCAGCCCCCATAGCGGGGGGGATGACGGGGAGCTGTTTTTT. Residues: CASSPHSGGDDGELFF. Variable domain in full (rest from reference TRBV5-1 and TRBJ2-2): KAGVTQTPRYLIKTRGQQVTLSCSPISGHRSVSWYQQTPGQGLQFLFEYFSETQRNKGNFPGRFSGRQFSNSRSEMNVSTLELGDSALYLCASSPHSGGDDGELFFGEGSRLTVL.

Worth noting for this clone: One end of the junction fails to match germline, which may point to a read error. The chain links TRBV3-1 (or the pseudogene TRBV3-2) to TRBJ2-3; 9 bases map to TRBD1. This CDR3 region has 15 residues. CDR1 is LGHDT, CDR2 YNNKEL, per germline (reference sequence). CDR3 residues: CASSEDRGSTDTQYF. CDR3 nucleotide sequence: TGTGCCAGCAGCGAAGACAGGGGGTCCACAGATACGCAGTATTTT.

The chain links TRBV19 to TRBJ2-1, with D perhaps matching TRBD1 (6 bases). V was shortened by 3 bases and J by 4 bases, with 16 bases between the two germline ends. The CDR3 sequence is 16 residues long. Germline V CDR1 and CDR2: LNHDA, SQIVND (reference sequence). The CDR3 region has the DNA TGTGCCAGTAGTATCCTCAGGGGCGTGGTGTACAATGAGCAGTTCTTC. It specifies CASSILRGVVYNEQFF.

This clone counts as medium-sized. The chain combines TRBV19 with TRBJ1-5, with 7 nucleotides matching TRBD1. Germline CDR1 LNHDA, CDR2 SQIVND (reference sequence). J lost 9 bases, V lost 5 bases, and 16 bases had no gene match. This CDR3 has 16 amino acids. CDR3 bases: TGTGCCAGTAGTTCCTGGACAGGAACTGTTTATGGGCCCCAGCATTTT. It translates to CASSSWTGTVYGPQHF.

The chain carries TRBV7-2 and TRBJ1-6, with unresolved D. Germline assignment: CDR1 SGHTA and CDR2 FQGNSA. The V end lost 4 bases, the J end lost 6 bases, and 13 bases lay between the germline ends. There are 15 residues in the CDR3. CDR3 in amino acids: CASSSEGPLNSPLHF. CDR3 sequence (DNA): TGTGCCAGCAGCTCCGAGGGCCCTCTTAATTCACCCCTCCACTTT.

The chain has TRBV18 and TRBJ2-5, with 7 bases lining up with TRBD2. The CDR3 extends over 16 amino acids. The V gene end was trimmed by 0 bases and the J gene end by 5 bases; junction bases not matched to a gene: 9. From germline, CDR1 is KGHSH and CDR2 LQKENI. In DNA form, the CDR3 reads TGTGCCAGCTCACCACCGTTTTTTGCGGGAGAGGAGACCCAGTACTTC. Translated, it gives CASSPPFFAGEETQYF.

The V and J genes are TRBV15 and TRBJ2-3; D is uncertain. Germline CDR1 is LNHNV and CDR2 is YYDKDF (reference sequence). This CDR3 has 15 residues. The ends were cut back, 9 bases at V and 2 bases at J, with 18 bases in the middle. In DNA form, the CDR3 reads TGTGCCACGGCTTTCGGGTCGGCCCCCACAGATACGCAGTATTTT. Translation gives CATAFGSAPTDTQYF.

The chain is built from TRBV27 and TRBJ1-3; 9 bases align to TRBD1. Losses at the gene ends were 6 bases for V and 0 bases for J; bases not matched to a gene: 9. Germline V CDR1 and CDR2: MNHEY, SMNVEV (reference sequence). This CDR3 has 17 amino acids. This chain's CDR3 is CASRGRTGVSSGNTIYF. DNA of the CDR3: TGTGCCAGCAGGGGGCGGACAGGGGTCAGCTCTGGAAACACCATATATTTT.

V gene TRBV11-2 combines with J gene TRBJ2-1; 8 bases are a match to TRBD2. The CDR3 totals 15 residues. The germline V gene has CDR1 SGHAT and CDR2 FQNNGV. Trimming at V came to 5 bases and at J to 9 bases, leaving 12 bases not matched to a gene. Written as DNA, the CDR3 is TGTGCCAGCAGCGCCCTCGTCGGGAGGGCCTCTGAGCAGTTCTTC. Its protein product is CASSALVGRASEQFF. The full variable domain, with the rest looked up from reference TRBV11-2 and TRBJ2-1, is EAGVAQSPRYKIIEKRQSVAFWCNPISGHATLYWYQQILGQGPKLLIQFQNNGVVDDSQLPKDRFSAERLKGVDSTLKIQPAKLEDSAVYLCASSALVGRASEQFFGPGTRLTVL.

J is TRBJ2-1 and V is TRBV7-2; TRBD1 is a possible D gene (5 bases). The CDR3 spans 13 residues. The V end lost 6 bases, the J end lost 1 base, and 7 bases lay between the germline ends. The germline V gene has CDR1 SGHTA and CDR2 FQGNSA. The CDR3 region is CASSRQSYNEQFF. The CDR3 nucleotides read TGTGCCAGCAGTCGACAGTCCTACAATGAGCAGTTCTTC.

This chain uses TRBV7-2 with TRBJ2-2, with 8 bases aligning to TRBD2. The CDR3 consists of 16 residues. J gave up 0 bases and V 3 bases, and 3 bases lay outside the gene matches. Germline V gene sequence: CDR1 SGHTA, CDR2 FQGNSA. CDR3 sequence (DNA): TGTGCCAGCAGCTTTACCGGGGGGGCGAACACCGGGGAGCTGTTTTTT. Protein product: CASSFTGGANTGELFF.

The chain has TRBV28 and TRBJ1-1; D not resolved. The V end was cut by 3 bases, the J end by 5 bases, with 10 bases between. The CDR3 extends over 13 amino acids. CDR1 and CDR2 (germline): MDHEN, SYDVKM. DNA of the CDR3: TGTGCCAGCAGTTTGTGGAGGTGGACTGAAGCTTTCTTT. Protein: CASSLWRWTEAFF.

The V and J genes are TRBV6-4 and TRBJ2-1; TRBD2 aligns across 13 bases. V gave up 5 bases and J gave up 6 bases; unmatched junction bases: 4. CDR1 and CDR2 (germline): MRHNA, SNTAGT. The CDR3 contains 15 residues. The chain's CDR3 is CASSFTSGGANEQFF. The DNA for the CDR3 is TGTGCCAGCAGTTTTACTAGCGGGGGGGCCAATGAGCAGTTCTTC.